Following are 27 T cell receptor beta chains from one sample sequenced in a study of T cell repertoires in cytomegalovirus infection. TCRdb re-analysed the reads in MiXCR, keeping a single row per CDR3 protein. The sample shows more than 150,000 distinct CDR3 sequences, about 20% of them seen only once. The sequencing input was PBMCs. Receptors were obtained from a human donor in good health (CMV status not recorded). Some clones in this sample may be carry-over from other donors' samples.

This clonotype has more than one count but fewer than ten. The chain combines TRBV7-6 with TRBJ1-4, with 8 bases matching TRBD1. The junction had 4 bases not matched to a gene; V was cut back by 5 bases and J by 2 bases. Germline CDR1 and CDR2: SGHVS and FNYEAQ. This CDR3 region has 15 residues. The CDR3 DNA reads TGTGCCAGCAGCCCGGGACAGGACACTAATGAAAAACTGTTTTTT. Protein: CASSPGQDTNEKLFF.

This clonotype was detected only a few times. J is TRBJ2-7 and V is TRBV20-1, with TRBD2 matching over 11 bases. This CDR3 region has 17 residues. J gave up 1 base and V 1 base, and 9 bases lay outside the gene matches. The germline V gene encodes CDR1 DFQATT and CDR2 SNEGSKA (reference sequence). The CDR3 sequence is CSARGGTSGEHSYEQYF. The CDR3 bases are TGCAGTGCTAGAGGAGGGACTAGCGGCGAACATTCCTACGAGCAGTACTTC.

This clonotype was seen a handful of times. V and J are TRBV15 and TRBJ2-6; no clear D gene. Germline V gives CDR1 LNHNV, CDR2 YYDKDF (reference sequence). V was clipped by 8 bases and J by 0 bases, with 8 bases between them. CDR3 length equals 14 residues. The CDR3 bases are TGTGCCACCGCCGTGGACTCTGGGGCCAACGTCCTGACTTTC. It specifies CATAVDSGANVLTF. The full variable domain, its missing parts supplied by reference TRBV15 and TRBJ2-6, is DAMVIQNPRYQVTQFGKPVTLSCSQTLNHNVMYWYQQKSSQAPKLLFHYYDKDFNNEADTPDNFQSRRPNTSFCFLDIRSPGLGDTAMYLCATAVDSGANVLTFGAGSRLTVL.

The chain links TRBV7-2 to TRBJ1-5, with TRBD1 identical over 8 bases. The CDR3 extends over 15 amino acids. V dropped 2 bases and J dropped 4; count of bases not matched to a gene: 4. The germline V gene has CDR1 SGHTA and CDR2 FQGNSA. The CDR3 loop is CASSLQGAGNQPQHF. For the CDR3, the DNA is TGTGCCAGCAGCTTACAGGGGGCGGGAAATCAGCCCCAGCATTTT.

The DNA for the CDR3 is TGCGCCAGCAGCCAAGATACGGCCAGCGGGGGGGAGACCCAGTACTTC. Translated: CASSQDTASGGETQYF. V gene TRBV4-1 combines with J gene TRBJ2-5; the match to TRBD2 covers 9 bases. Unmatched junction bases numbered 7, after V lost 0 bases and J lost 5 bases. This CDR3 has 16 residues. CDR1 is MGHRA and CDR2 is YSYEKL in the germline V gene.

At least ten counts were recorded for this clonotype. The chain recombines TRBV7-8 with TRBJ1-1; D is undetermined. Between the trimmed V and J ends, which lost 0 bases and 1 base, there was a span of 9 bases. The CDR3 runs 15 residues. Per germline, CDR1 SGHVS and CDR2 FQNEAQ. The CDR3: CASSLAMYGNTEAFF. Here the CDR3 DNA reads TGTGCCAGCAGCTTAGCGATGTACGGGAACACTGAAGCTTTCTTT.

This chain connects TRBV20-1 to TRBJ2-5, with 8 bases aligning to TRBD1. Looked up from germline, CDR1 is DFQATT and CDR2 is SNEGSKA (reference sequence). CDR3 length: 14 residues. Trimming took 6 bases from V and 2 from J; bases not matched to a gene: 8. CDR3 DNA sequence: TGCAGTGCCGCCCTAGGACAGGGACAAGAGACCCAGTACTTC. Its translation is CSAALGQGQETQYF.

The rearrangement joins TRBV19 to TRBJ2-3, with 9 bases lining up with TRBD2. Germline V gives CDR1 LNHDA, CDR2 SQIVND (reference sequence). V dropped 10 bases and J dropped 4; count of bases not matched to a gene: 6. This CDR3 comprises 13 residues. This CDR3 reads CATGSGGPDTQYF. CDR3 nucleotides: TGTGCCACAGGGAGCGGGGGGCCAGATACGCAGTATTTT.

This chain joins TRBV5-5 and TRBJ1-1, with D uncertain. The V end was cut by 4 bases, the J end by 1 base, with 14 bases between. CDR1 and CDR2 (germline): SGHKS, YYEKEE (reference sequence). This CDR3 has 15 residues. Written as DNA, the CDR3 is TGTGCCAGCAGCCCTGCCTTCGGTGGGAACACTGAAGCTTTCTTT. Translated: CASSPAFGGNTEAFF.

This clonotype was detected a few times. The rearrangement uses TRBV28 and TRBJ1-2; 7 positions match TRBD1. With V trimmed by 6 bases and J by 9 bases, 19 bases remained unmatched. Germline CDR1 MDHEN, CDR2 SYDVKM. The CDR3 sequence is 16 residues long. Here the CDR3 reads CASSLGPGQPGFRYTF. CDR3 sequence (DNA): TGTGCCAGCAGCTTAGGACCGGGACAGCCCGGCTTTCGCTACACCTTC.

This clonotype was counted between two and nine times. V usage is TRBV12-3 or TRBV12-4 and J usage is TRBJ1-6; D remains ambiguous. The CDR3 loop spans 13 amino acids. The V and J ends lost 1 base and 7 bases respectively, with 5 bases between them. The CDR3 loop reads CASSLGRNSPLHF. CDR3 DNA: TGTGCCAGCAGTTTAGGGCGAAATTCACCCCTCCACTTT.

The rearrangement links TRBV12-3 or TRBV12-4 to TRBJ2-3; 7 bases are a match to TRBD2. There are 16 residues in the CDR3. Trimming removed 2 bases from V and 4 bases from J; junction bases left unmatched: 9. The CDR3: CASSLQRGVGPDTQYF. DNA of the CDR3: TGTGCCAGCAGTTTACAACGGGGGGTGGGTCCAGATACGCAGTATTTT.

This clonotype has more than one count but fewer than ten. V usage is TRBV20-1 and J usage is TRBJ2-5; D might be TRBD2 (6 bases). This CDR3 comprises 15 residues. V was trimmed by 1 base and J by 5 bases, leaving 17 bases between them. CDR1 DFQATT and CDR2 SNEGSKA come from the germline V gene (reference sequence). The CDR3 spells CSARAGLGGVETQYF. The CDR3, as DNA: TGCAGTGCTAGAGCGGGGTTGGGGGGAGTTGAGACCCAGTACTTC.

Only a few counts were recorded for this clonotype. The chain is built from TRBV29-1 and TRBJ1-1, with unresolved D. The CDR3 has 13 amino acids. Germline V lookup: CDR1 SQVTM, CDR2 ANQGSEA. Trimming took off 5 bases at V and 0 bases at J, with 10 bases between the two ends. The CDR3 loop reads CSVWGNMNTEAFF. The CDR3, as DNA: TGCAGCGTTTGGGGAAACATGAACACTGAAGCTTTCTTT. Full variable domain (outside the CDR3, taken from reference TRBV29-1 and TRBJ1-1): SAVISQKPSRDICQRGTSLTIQCQVDSQVTMMFWYRQQPGQSLTLIATANQGSEATYESGFVIDKFPISRPNLTFSTLTVSNMSPEDSSIYLCSVWGNMNTEAFFGQGTRLTVV.

V gene TRBV14 combines with J gene TRBJ2-7; 10 positions match TRBD2. Germline assignment: CDR1 SGHDN and CDR2 FVKESK. Losses at the gene ends were 3 bases for V and 0 bases for J; bases not matched to a gene: 5. The CDR3 sequence is 16 residues long. The DNA of the CDR3 is TGTGCCAGCAGCCACCGAACTAGCGGGAACTCCTACGAGCAGTACTTC. Translating it yields CASSHRTSGNSYEQYF.

The chain has TRBV25-1 and TRBJ2-7, with a possible D match to TRBD1 (6 bases). Germline lookup yields CDR1 MGHDK and CDR2 SYGVNS. Trimming cost V 8 bases and J 3 bases, with 11 bases left between them. The CDR3 is 12 amino acids. The CDR3 DNA follows: TGTGCCAGCGGCCGGGACAACTACGAGCAGTACTTC. Protein product: CASGRDNYEQYF.

V gene TRBV6-6 combines with J gene TRBJ1-6; TRBD1 agrees at 8 bases. Unmatched junction bases numbered 11, after V lost 6 bases and J lost 7 bases. Germline CDR1 reads MNHNY; CDR2 reads SVGAGI (reference sequence). The length of the CDR3 is 16 residues. The CDR3 loop is CASRPRDRFANSPLHF. The CDR3 nucleotides read TGTGCCAGCAGGCCCCGGGACAGGTTCGCGAATTCACCCCTCCACTTT.

This clonotype was counted only a few times. V and J are TRBV7-2 and TRBJ2-7; 7 bases agree with TRBD1. The CDR3 is 15 residues long. Trimming at V came to 1 base and at J to 3 bases, leaving 6 bases not matched to a gene. From germline, CDR1 is SGHTA and CDR2 FQGNSA. In DNA form, the CDR3 reads TGTGCCAGCAGCTTAGGAGGGGACAGCGTCTACGAGCAGTACTTC. Protein sequence: CASSLGGDSVYEQYF. The whole variable domain, remainder taken from reference TRBV7-2 and TRBJ2-7, is GAGVSQSPSNKVTEKGKDVELRCDPISGHTALYWYRQSLGQGLEFLIYFQGNSAPDKSGLPSDRFSAERTGGSVSTLTIQRTQQEDSAVYLCASSLGGDSVYEQYFGPGTRLTVT.

There are many counts of this clonotype. The rearrangement uses TRBV7-9 and TRBJ2-2; D is uncertain. Trimming shortened V by 5 bases and J by 6 bases, and 10 bases separated the two germline ends. This CDR3 region has 13 residues. CDR1 SEHNR and CDR2 FQNEAQ come from the germline V gene (reference sequence). For the CDR3, the DNA is TGTGCCAGCAGCCCAGAGGTTGCCGGGGAGCTGTTTTTT. Protein: CASSPEVAGELFF.

The V call is TRBV29-1, the J call TRBJ2-1; TRBD1 agrees at 10 bases. CDR1 and CDR2 (germline): SQVTM, ANQGSEA. V shed 7 bases and J 2 bases; nucleotides not matched to a gene: 5. This CDR3 is 14 amino acids long. The CDR3 reads CSGLGQGTYNEQFF. In DNA form, the CDR3 reads TGCAGCGGCCTGGGACAGGGGACCTACAATGAGCAGTTCTTC.

This clonotype was observed a handful of times. The rearrangement links TRBV6-1 to TRBJ1-4; D not certain. V was cut by 9 bases and J by 8 bases, with 7 bases left in between. CDR3 length equals 10 residues. Germline V gives CDR1 MNHNS, CDR2 SASEGT. CDR3 nucleotide sequence: TGTGCCAGTCTCCTAGAAAAACTGTTTTTT. It is translated as CASLLEKLFF.

This clonotype showed up many times. The chain recombines TRBV7-2 with TRBJ2-2; unclear D gene. V shed 1 base and J shed 1 base, with 4 bases lying between them. Germline CDR1 is SGHTA and CDR2 is FQGNSA. The CDR3 spans 14 residues. In nucleotides, the CDR3 is TGTGCCAGCAGCTTAGGCGGGAACACCGGGGAGCTGTTTTTT. This codes for CASSLGGNTGELFF.

Many counts were recorded for this clonotype. CDR3 loop: CASSLDSPQIRNQPQHF. DNA for the CDR3: TGTGCCAGCAGCTTAGACTCACCCCAGATACGCAATCAGCCCCAGCATTTT. The rearrangement uses TRBV7-8 and TRBJ1-5; D uncertain. The CDR3 spans 17 residues. Trimming took off 1 base at V and 2 bases at J, with 15 bases between the two ends. Germline lookup yields CDR1 SGHVS and CDR2 FQNEAQ.

This clonotype was seen a few times. The chain couples TRBV10-3 to TRBJ2-7, with 7 bases that match TRBD2. There are 13 residues in the CDR3. CDR1 and CDR2 (germline): ENHRY, SYGVKD. V lost 7 bases, J lost 4 bases, and 7 bases stayed unmatched. The DNA for the CDR3 is TGTGCCATCAATCGAGCGGGGTCTTACGAGCAGTACTTC. Amino acids: CAINRAGSYEQYF.

This clonotype has a handful of counts. The chain joins TRBV24-1 to TRBJ2-5, with D tentatively TRBD2 (6 bases). The CDR3 runs 17 residues. Deletions cut 0 bases from V and 5 bases from J, with 18 bases between. CDR1 is KGHDR, CDR2 SFDVKD, per germline. The CDR3 DNA is TGTGCCACCAGTGATTTGGCAACTAGCAGCCGGAGGGAGACCCAGTACTTC. Protein product: CATSDLATSSRRETQYF.

The chain has TRBV10-3 and TRBJ2-7, with 12 bases that match TRBD1. Germline CDR1 ENHRY, CDR2 SYGVKD. The CDR3 contains 12 residues. J was trimmed by 5 bases and V by 10 bases; bases with no gene match: 3. CDR3 sequence: CATGTGGNEQYF. The CDR3, as DNA: TGTGCCACAGGGACAGGGGGCAACGAGCAGTACTTC.

The chain has TRBV20-1 and TRBJ2-5; 16 bases are a match to TRBD2. The ends lost 4 bases at V and 2 bases at J; junction bases unmatched: 10. CDR1 and CDR2 (germline): DFQATT, SNEGSKA (reference sequence). This CDR3 has 18 amino acids. The CDR3 DNA sequence: TGCAGTGCTAAAGGGACTAGCGGGGGGGCTGGTTTTCAAGAGACCCAGTACTTC. The encoded protein is CSAKGTSGGAGFQETQYF.